This is a list of T cell receptor beta chains from one sample in a study of blood T cell repertoires in COVID-19. Here immunoSEQ multiplex PCR was the method, and the copy in TCRdb shows in-frame clones only, minus some. The table shows under 250,000 clones, with about 86% occurring only once. Sequenced material: peripheral blood. These receptors were collected from a man between 45 and 60 years old with active or convalescent COVID-19. Both conserved end residues are trimmed from each CDR3. D genes are given only for firm matches. Where a row states a size, it is once, few, many or the class of an expanded clone; other rows omit it.

d_call clone_size v_call cdr3_aa
NA NA TRBV9 ASSVAAASYNEQF
NA NA TRBV10-3 AIRNRETDTEAF
NA NA TRBV7-3 ASSYPGSDGYT
NA NA TRBV19 ASSRGNQPQH
NA NA TRBV7-2 ASSLPGVETQY
NA NA TRBV28 ASSSPRGYGYT
TRBD1 NA TRBV9 ASSVYGQANQETQY
TRBD2 NA TRBV3-1/TRBV3-2 ASSQGLLAGTQETQY
NA NA TRBV28 ASSLSGGDEKLF
NA NA TRBV7-2 ASSLSSNTGELF
NA NA TRBV11-3 ASSLGLGGDTQY
TRBD1 NA TRBV24-1 ATSDGTGCKRLYGYT
NA NA TRBV15 ATSSAGGGYT
NA NA TRBV27 ASSFDRWAYEQY
TRBD1 NA TRBV6-5 ASSHRGTAKNIQY
TRBD2 NA TRBV4-1 ASSQATSGRAQSGELF
TRBD1 NA TRBV5-6 ASSLPQGASYT
NA few TRBV30 AWSLQGLGQPQH
TRBD1 NA TRBV19 ASSIRDRGTHEQY
NA few TRBV4-1 ASSQDQSYEQY
NA NA TRBV9 ASSVDRGTYNEQF
NA NA TRBV28 ASSFSSSYNSPLH
TRBD1 once TRBV29-1 SVKDRAYEQY
NA NA TRBV5-1 ASSWSVGNTGELF
NA NA TRBV5-4 ASSLGAGVVETQY
TRBD1 NA TRBV4-1 ASSHPRGQGGTNTEAF
TRBD1 NA TRBV6-5 ASMPGQGTLWPLH
TRBD1 NA TRBV23-1 ASRDRGTGDTQY
NA NA TRBV10-2 ASSESGGNYGYT
NA NA TRBV7-9 ASTLVRQIQREQF
NA NA TRBV12-5 ASGLFTGNSGNTIY
NA few TRBV7-9 ASSLGARSTEAF
NA NA TRBV5-6 ASEGQSSYEQY
TRBD2 NA TRBV9 ASSVGLAGTYEQY
NA NA TRBV4-1 ASSPRGTRTGSGNTIY
NA NA TRBV5-6 ASSPGQNSGANVLT
NA once TRBV4-1 ASSQLGRPTPSYGYT
TRBD1 NA TRBV9 ASSGTGAGTEAF
TRBD1 few TRBV7-9 ASSSSTGWGGYT
NA NA TRBV7-2 ASSQTQLNYGYT
NA NA TRBV7-9 ASSLGSFQETQY
NA NA TRBV5-8 ASIRSSEAF
TRBD1 NA TRBV19 ASMDRGRVTEAF
TRBD2 NA TRBV14 ASSQRLRAGSTDTQY
TRBD2 NA TRBV5-6 ASLTSGRNNEQF
NA NA TRBV28 ASSGESTDTQY
NA NA TRBV6-5 ASSYSPGSSEKLF
NA NA TRBV6-5 ASSYAGGNTIY
TRBD1 NA TRBV9 ASSGQGRPESPLH
NA NA TRBV4-2 ASRTVLSGPQKTQY
NA NA TRBV27 ASSFSTQGNIQY
NA NA TRBV15 ATRVSGEPDTQY